A single sample is the source of the 5 T cell receptor beta chains below, sequenced in a study of T cell repertoires in cytomegalovirus infection. Their antigens remain unidentified. MiXCR, run by TCRdb on the reads, gives a single entry per CDR3 protein. This table has 450,000 to 600,000 distinct CDR3 sequences, roughly 34% appearing once. Specimen: cultured PBMCs, collected from culture after CMV antigen stimulation. These receptors came from a human donor in good health (CMV status not recorded). Some clones in this sample may be carry-over from other donors' samples.

The V and J genes are TRBV7-9 and TRBJ1-1; TRBD1 aligns across 7 bases. The CDR3 has 15 residues. Germline CDR1 and CDR2: SEHNR and FQNEAQ (reference sequence). The J segment lost 0 bases and the V segment lost 4 bases, leaving 5 bases of the junction unmatched. The CDR3 here is CASSSGQPMNTEAFF. For the CDR3, the DNA is TGTGCCAGCAGCTCGGGACAGCCCATGAACACTGAAGCTTTCTTT. Based on the CDR3 plus reference TRBV7-9 and TRBJ1-1, the full variable domain is DTGVSQNPRHKITKRGQNVTFRCDPISEHNRLYWYRQTLGQGPEFLTYFQNEAQLEKSRLLSDRFSAERPKGSFSTLEIQRTEQGDSAMYLCASSSGQPMNTEAFFGQGTRLTVV.

This chain uses TRBV7-2 with TRBJ1-2, with 8 bases fitting TRBD1. Germline values: CDR1 SGHTA, CDR2 FQGNSA. V shed 6 bases and J 4 bases; nucleotides not matched to a gene: 10. The length of the CDR3 is 15 residues. Written as DNA, the CDR3 is TGTGCCAGCAGACCCACCGGACAGGGTCTCTATGGCTACACCTTC. Amino acids: CASRPTGQGLYGYTF. Together with reference TRBV7-2 and TRBJ1-2, the CDR3 gives the full variable domain: GAGVSQSPSNKVTEKGKDVELRCDPISGHTALYWYRQSLGQGLEFLIYFQGNSAPDKSGLPSDRFSAERTGGSVSTLTIQRTQQEDSAVYLCASRPTGQGLYGYTFGSGTRLTVV.

This clonotype was picked up a small number of times. CDR3 sequence (DNA): TGTGCCAGCAGCAAACAAAACAGGGGGCACGGCAATCAGCCCCAGCATTTT. Translation gives CASSKQNRGHGNQPQHF. This chain joins TRBV28 and TRBJ1-5; TRBD1 matches 9 bases. Germline V CDR1 and CDR2: MDHEN, SYDVKM. V gave up 6 bases and J gave up 2 bases; unmatched junction bases: 11. CDR3 length: 17 amino acids. The complete variable domain, with remaining parts taken from reference TRBV28 and TRBJ1-5, reads DVKVTQSSRYLVKRTGEKVFLECVQDMDHENMFWYRQDPGLGLRLIYFSYDVKMKEKGDIPEGYSVSREKKERFSLILESASTNQTSMYLCASSKQNRGHGNQPQHFGDGTRLSIL.

This chain links TRBV20-1 with TRBJ2-3; D uncertain. This CDR3 is built from 15 residues. The V gene lost 6 bases and the J gene lost 2 bases, with 18 bases spanning the gap. The germline CDR1 and CDR2 sequences are DFQATT and SNEGSKA (reference sequence). CDR3 protein: CSAHGPTDPTDTQYF. CDR3 DNA sequence: TGCAGTGCCCATGGACCGACCGACCCCACAGATACGCAGTATTTT.

The chain carries TRBV7-6 and TRBJ2-1; 7 bases line up with TRBD1. With V trimmed by 5 bases and J by 4 bases, 14 bases remained unmatched. This CDR3 is 17 amino acids long. CDR1 is SGHVS, CDR2 FNYEAQ, per germline. Here the CDR3 reads CASSPRTGSPFYNEQFF. The CDR3 DNA reads TGTGCCAGCAGCCCGAGGACAGGCTCCCCCTTTTACAATGAGCAGTTCTTC.